These 5 T cell receptor beta chains were all obtained from the same sample, sequenced in a study of pediatric ulcerative colitis. Produced via immunoSEQ multiplex PCR; TCRdb's table is partial and in-frame only. Here the sample spans 25,000 to 35,000 clones, roughly four fifths being singletons. Sequencing input: blood. The receptor source for this set is a boy younger than 18 with severe ulcerative colitis.

The chain couples TRBV5-1 to TRBJ2-7, with TRBD1 identical over 7 bases. V shed 1 base, J shed 3 bases, and the junction held 4 bases outside the gene matches. Germline assignment: CDR1 SGHRS and CDR2 YFSETQ. This CDR3 contains 14 residues. The CDR3 nucleotides are TGCGCCAGCAGCTTGAACAGGGGAGACTACGAGCAGTACTTC. Amino acid sequence: CASSLNRGDYEQYF.

The chain recombines TRBV7-2 with TRBJ2-4; TRBD1 is a possible D gene (6 bases). The CDR3 consists of 12 residues. Germline values: CDR1 SGHTA, CDR2 FQGNSA. Trimming pared 3 bases from V and 7 bases from J, leaving 7 bases between. CDR3 sequence: CASSFQGNIQYF. CDR3 DNA sequence: TGTGCCAGCAGCTTCCAGGGGAACATTCAGTACTTC.

This rearrangement joins TRBV30 to TRBJ1-2; D not certain. This CDR3 is 14 amino acids long. In germline, CDR1 is GTSNPN, CDR2 SVGIG (reference sequence). V lost 4 bases, J lost 3 bases, and 15 bases lay in between. The CDR3: CAWTLSSGYYGYTF. The CDR3 nucleotides read TGTGCCTGGACCCTCAGTTCGGGCTACTATGGCTACACCTTC.

V is TRBV7-9 and J is TRBJ2-1; TRBD2 aligns across 11 bases. In germline, CDR1 is SEHNR, CDR2 FQNEAQ (reference sequence). J lost 7 bases, V lost 3 bases, and 8 bases had no gene match. This CDR3 contains 16 residues. CDR3 region: CASSFPLAGGRNEQFF. CDR3 in DNA: TGTGCCAGCAGCTTCCCCCTAGCGGGGGGTCGGAATGAGCAGTTCTTC.

The chain carries TRBV5-4 and TRBJ1-3, with D perhaps matching TRBD1 (5 bases). The germline V gene encodes CDR1 SGHNT and CDR2 YYREEE (reference sequence). V was clipped by 3 bases and J by 3 bases, with 7 bases between them. The CDR3 contains 13 residues. For the CDR3, the DNA is TGTGCCAGCAGCTCGGGGGGTGGAAACACCATATATTTT. Protein product: CASSSGGGNTIYF.